This TCR beta chain was obtained from a study of blood T cell repertoires in COVID-19. In the study overall: Donors in the United States, Italy and Spain gave samples during acute or convalescent COVID-19.

Germline assignment: CDR1 SEHNR and CDR2 FQNEAQ (reference sequence). Trimming cost V 5 bases and J 11 bases; bases outside gene matches: 5. There are 11 residues in the CDR3. Profiling relied on immunoSEQ multiplex PCR, and the TCRdb table lists in-frame clones only, not all of them. The sample carries roughly 49,000 clones, 70% to 90% recorded once. Material for sequencing was peripheral blood. This chain joins TRBV7-9 and TRBJ2-7; 8 nucleotides agree with TRBD1. The sequence was collected from a human donor in a cohort sampled during active COVID-19. CDR3 protein: CASSHDRGKYF. As DNA, the CDR3 is TGTGCCAGCAGCCACGACAGGGGAAAGTACTTC.